This TCR beta chain was captured in a study of blood T cell repertoires in COVID-19 (TCRdb year 2020). For the wider study: Samples covering the acute and convalescent phases of COVID-19 were provided by collaborators in the United States, Italy and Spain. The material from the prospective study consisted of cDNA or gDNA derived from T cells, B-cell-depleted T cells, or PBMCs. Deeply sampled blood TCRbeta repertoires from subjects exposed to, actively infected with, or recovered from COVID-19 were included in the dataset. The repertoires were released in a freely available public database intended as a resource for research on the immune response to SARS-CoV-2. Samples came from the ongoing ImmuneRACE study (first 160 participants) plus 1,254 subjects from 6 global collaborators. The sample metadata nearly always contained a de-identified subject ID, COVID-19 status, age in years and sex. Where available, HLA class I and class II types were obtained from metadata supplied by the sample provider rather than from assay-based typing.

Results and caveats for the whole study, not just this receptor: How much clinical and demographic metadata was included differed by source and by participant, and the metadata was provided uncurated.

Participants in the prospective study were aged roughly 18 to 95 years, lived in 20 to 30 United States geographic areas, and enrolled through a virtual design. Cohort assignment in the prospective study relied on participant-reported clinical history from a screening survey and a study questionnaire. ImmuneRACE Cohort 3 recovered participants were defined by two consecutive negative NP/OP PCR tests, healthcare professional clearance, or symptom resolution. In the prospective study, whole blood, serum and a nasopharyngeal or oropharyngeal swab were collected from each participant by mobile phlebotomists. Additional blood draws and questionnaires over an approximately two-month period could optionally be provided by prospective study participants. Before DNA extraction, prospective study blood samples were shipped either frozen or at room temperature. TCRbeta CDR3 regions were amplified from genomic DNA using the immunoSEQ Assay, a bias-controlled multiplex PCR. The original pipeline was this. The number of nucleated cells in each sample was estimated from the amplification of reference gene primers within the assay. To quantify the absolute abundance of each unique TCRbeta CDR3 rearrangement, sequence reads were collapsed and filtered. For each sample, productive Simpson clonality was calculated as the square root of Simpson's diversity index across productive rearrangements. The source is immuneACCESS, and TCRdb retained only in-frame sequences with V and J called. Part of the clones is not carried over; for the studies checked, unresolved V genes explain less than half of this, and the remainder is unexplained. V, J and clone size are taken as reported in that table, and D and trimming were inferred from the DNA itself. The sample includes a few hundred thousand clones, with 70% to 90% observed a single time. Jointly, the top ten make up roughly 2% of the sample.

Worth noting for this clone: Its specific antigen is unknown. No base quality values were provided; no much bigger clone lies one nucleotide off.

The CDR3 sequence holds 14 residues, the cysteine and phenylalanine included. Only the CDR3 part of the read is kept: 42 bases, read in frame from the first base. V sheds 5 bases and J sheds 4 bases, leaving 9 bases between their ends. Taken from the germline V gene, the CDR1 and CDR2 loops are SGHVS and FNYEAQ. The V and J genes are TRBV7-6 and TRBJ1-6; the D gene is not confidently resolved. The sample comprised PBMCs or T cells enriched from blood (not recorded which). This TCR was recovered from a man aged 25-45 years who had recovered from COVID-19. The nucleotide sequence reads TGTGCCAGCAGCCCACATGATTATAATTCACCCCTCCACTTT. It encodes CASSPHDYNSPLHF.